The present entry profiles one T cell receptor beta chain with its context. This clonotype was counted ten times or more. Its binding antigen is unknown. No clone much larger than this one lies a single base away; base qualities are absent. The CDR3 starts with the cysteine, ends with the phenylalanine, and has 13 residues. The DNA shown is the 39-base CDR3, in frame from base 1. The V end loses 2 bases and the J end loses 2 bases, and a stretch of 6 bases separates them. Instrument used: Illumina NovaSeq 6000. TCRalpha and TCRbeta cDNA libraries were constructed by 5'RACE with constant-segment primers, with sample barcodes and unique molecular identifiers being introduced. RNA was extracted from every sample with Trizol reagent. Library amplification was performed in two PCR steps, and a second sample barcode and Illumina TruSeq adapters were introduced in the second step. The libraries were sequenced on an Illumina NovaSeq using 2 x 150 bp paired-end reads. The study's own analysis went as follows. The reads were demultiplexed and collapsed into UMI-guided consensus sequences using migec v1.2.7. Using mixcr v2.1.11, UMI consensuses were aligned to TRA and TRB V and J templates and then assembled into clonotypes. Clonotypes were classified as expanded or contracted when called significant by both edgeR and NoisET, with noise models trained on biological replicates. For edgeR calls, the thresholds were a false discovery rate-adjusted p below 0.01 and a log2 fold-change of 1. As an exploratory analysis of dynamics, max-normalized trajectories of the 1000 most abundant clonotypes were examined by PCA with hierarchical clustering. The CD4 or CD8 phenotype of responding clones was assigned using the separately sequenced CD4+ and CD8+ repertoires. TCRdb ran its own pipeline on the public reads, namely fastp trimming at Q25 and MiXCR clone calling, and kept in-frame beta chains. Every entry covers one CDR3 protein and lists the most common genes and DNA from its rows. TCRdb, rather than the study authors, made the V and J calls. The sample table shows about 200,000 distinct CDR3 sequences, and around 9.1% are seen once. The top ten clones comprise around 3.3% of the sample.

Ficoll-Paque density gradient centrifugation was the method used to isolate PBMCs. The sample belongs to a study of T-cell memory formation after mild COVID-19 (dated by TCRdb to the early 2020s). Looking at the study overall: TCR sequence clusters from the two donors were largely donor specific. T-cell clones expanding and contracting after mild COVID-19 in two donors were tracked by longitudinal TCRalpha and TCRbeta repertoire sequencing. Two young, previously healthy adult volunteers, one female and one male, were included in the cohort. General conclusions and limits of the study: Only a couple of mild cases were covered by the study, and larger cohorts that include severe cases with pre-infection samples were considered necessary. SARS-CoV-2 specificity of the second-wave clones peaking on day 37 was not confirmed. Contracting CD4+ clones were found mainly in CM and EM memory subsets, while CD8+ clones were enriched in EMRA. Balanced CD4/CD8 phenotypes were observed for clones contracting from day 15 to 85, whereas a bias towards CD4+ was observed for a second wave of clones expanding from day 15 to 37. Some responding clones were found in pre-infection memory, which suggests that pre-existing cross-reactive memory T cells took part in the SARS-CoV-2 response.

The sequence was obtained from a man aged 18 to 35 who had mild COVID-19 (a few samples of this study predate the infection). The sample titles of this study are shuffled in the database, so cell type and time point are left out; the donor was told from shared clones. The V and J genes are TRBV12-3 or TRBV12-4 and TRBJ1-2; a weak D assignment points to TRBD1 (5 bases agree). Source material: PBMCs or a T cell subset sorted from them (not recorded which). The CDR3 reads as follows: CASSLRGNYGYTF. The DNA sequence is TGTGCCAGCAGTTTACGGGGGAACTATGGCTACACCTTC.